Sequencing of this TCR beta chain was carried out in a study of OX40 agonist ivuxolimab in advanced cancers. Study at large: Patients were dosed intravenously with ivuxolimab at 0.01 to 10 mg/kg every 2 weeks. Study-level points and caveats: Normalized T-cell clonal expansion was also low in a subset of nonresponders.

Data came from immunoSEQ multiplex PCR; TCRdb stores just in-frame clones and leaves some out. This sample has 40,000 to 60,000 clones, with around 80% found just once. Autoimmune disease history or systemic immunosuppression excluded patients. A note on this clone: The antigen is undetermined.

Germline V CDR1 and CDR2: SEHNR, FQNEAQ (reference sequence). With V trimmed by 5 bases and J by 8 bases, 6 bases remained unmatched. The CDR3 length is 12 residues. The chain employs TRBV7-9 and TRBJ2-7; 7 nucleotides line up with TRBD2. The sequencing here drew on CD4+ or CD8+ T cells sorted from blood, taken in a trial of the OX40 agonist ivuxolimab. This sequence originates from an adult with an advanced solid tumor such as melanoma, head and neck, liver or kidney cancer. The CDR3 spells CASSRRGVQQYF. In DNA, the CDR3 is TGTGCCAGCAGCCGTCGGGGGGTCCAGCAGTACTTC. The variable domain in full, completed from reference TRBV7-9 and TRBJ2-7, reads DTGVSQNPRHKITKRGQNVTFRCDPISEHNRLYWYRQTLGQGPEFLTYFQNEAQLEKSRLLSDRFSAERPKGSFSTLEIQRTEQGDSAMYLCASSRRGVQQYFGPGTRLTVT.